This TCR beta chain was obtained from a study of T cells in Graves' hyperthyroidism and ophthalmopathy. Details on this clonotype: With a much larger clone just one base away, this may be a read error.

Germline assignment: CDR1 SGHTA and CDR2 FQGNSA. The CDR3 contains 13 residues. V gave up 1 base and J gave up 6 bases, with 7 bases separating them. RNA transcripts served as the template for amplifying TCR beta CDR3 regions. With the HTBI primer set, the TCR CDR3 went through a first round of RT-PCR. TCRdb re-called the multiplex PCR reads through MiXCR, storing one row per CDR3 protein. The sample has hundreds of thousands of distinct CDR3 sequences, about 45% seen once. The chain links TRBV7-2 to TRBJ1-5, with D uncertain. The TCR was taken from an adult man with Graves' disease, either hyperthyroidism or ophthalmopathy (not recorded which). Sequenced input: peripheral blood or thyroid tissue (not recorded which). CDR3 loop: CASSLVPCQPQHF. DNA of the CDR3: TGTGCCAGCAGCTTAGTACCGTGTCAGCCCCAGCATTTT.